This entry concerns a single T cell receptor beta chain. Its antigen is as yet unknown. TCRdb re-analysed the reads in MiXCR, keeping a single row per CDR3 protein. The data contain some 200,000 distinct CDR3 sequences, about 39% of them singletons. The V segment lost 6 bases and the J segment 8 bases; nucleotides outside the gene matches: 10. The CDR3 contains 15 residues. This sample was included in a study of T cell repertoires in cytomegalovirus infection. This TCR came from a human donor in good health (CMV status not recorded). Some clones in this sample may be carry-over from other donors' samples. This sequence joins TRBV12-3 or TRBV12-4 and TRBJ1-4; 9 bases map to TRBD1. The sequencing here drew on CD8+ T cells from cultured PBMCs, taken from culture after CMV antigen stimulation. The CDR3 loop reads CASRILQGADEKLFF. The DNA for the CDR3 is TGTGCCAGCAGAATTCTACAGGGGGCGGACGAAAAACTGTTTTTT.